This TCR beta chain stems from a study of shared clonotypes between healthy human individuals. Whole-study findings and limits: Sampling involved blood alone; tissue repertoires likely differ.

The protocol was immunoSEQ multiplex PCR, while the TCRdb copy is restricted to in-frame clones and leaves out a portion. The sample shows about half a million clones, over 70% of them seen only once. CDR1 and CDR2 (germline): SGHNT, YYREEE (reference sequence). V lost 3 bases to trimming and J lost 7 bases; unmatched junction nucleotides: 8. This CDR3 comprises 15 residues. Genomic DNA of unsorted samples came from roughly 90 million PBMCs. Turning to this clone: The antigen is not known.

The clonotype comes from a woman aged 35 to 49 in good health. Some clones in this sample may be carry-over from other donors' samples. Material for sequencing was PBMCs. The gene calls are TRBV5-4 and TRBJ2-7; TRBD2 agrees at 12 bases. CDR3 loop: CASSSRLAGVEEQYF. The CDR3 DNA reads as TGTGCCAGCAGCTCTCGACTAGCGGGAGTCGAGGAGCAGTACTTC.